The 17 T cell receptor beta chains below come from one sample, sequenced in a study of response to subunit inactivated influenza vaccine. TCRdb ran MiXCR on the RT-PCR reads and lists one entry per CDR3 protein. Of around 470,000 distinct CDR3 sequences detected, 6% to 9% appear once; the ten largest clones hold approximately 14%. This specimen was PBMCs from blood, taken less than 30 months after vaccination. These receptors originate from a man aged 45 to 70 who received an inactivated influenza vaccine.

This clonotype was detected ten times or more. This chain connects TRBV20-1 to TRBJ1-5; D might be TRBD1 (5 bases). There are 14 residues in the CDR3. Trimming pared 5 bases from V and 0 bases from J, leaving 11 bases between. The V gene's germline CDR1 is DFQATT and CDR2 SNEGSKA (reference sequence). CDR3 residues: CSASQGYSNQPQHF. The CDR3 nucleotides are TGCAGTGCTTCGCAGGGATATAGCAATCAGCCCCAGCATTTT.

This clonotype was counted many times. The J gene is TRBJ2-2, the V gene TRBV5-1, with D uncertain. Germline lookup yields CDR1 SGHRS and CDR2 YFSETQ. The CDR3 sequence is 12 residues long. V gave up 0 bases and J gave up 8 bases, with 5 bases separating them. Here the CDR3 reads CASSLDGGELFF. CDR3 coding DNA: TGCGCCAGCAGCTTGGACGGAGGGGAGCTGTTTTTT.

This clonotype was counted at least ten times. One junction end disagrees with the germline gene, perhaps due to a read error. V gene TRBV19 combines with J gene TRBJ2-1; TRBD2 aligns across 11 bases. This CDR3 has 15 residues. CDR1 is LNHDA and CDR2 is SQIVND in the germline V gene (reference sequence). The DNA for the CDR3 is TGTGCCAGTAGGATAGCGGGAGGGCCATACAATGAGCAGTTCTTC. This translates into CASRIAGGPYNEQFF.

The CDR3 region is CSARDQGGLLAYEQYF. In DNA, the CDR3 is TGCAGTGCTAGAGACCAGGGGGGGTTATTAGCCTACGAGCAGTACTTC. J is TRBJ2-7 and V is TRBV20-1, with D perhaps assigned TRBD1 or TRBD2 (7 bases each). The CDR3 is made up of 16 amino acids. Germline lookup yields CDR1 DFQATT and CDR2 SNEGSKA (reference sequence). V gave up 0 bases and J gave up 2 bases, with 17 bases separating them.

This clonotype was recorded a few times. The chain combines TRBV27 with TRBJ2-1; 9 bases fit TRBD1. Germline loops: CDR1 MNHEY, CDR2 SMNVEV (reference sequence). The CDR3 length is 14 residues. J lost 7 bases, V lost 7 bases, and 8 bases had no gene match. The CDR3 DNA follows: TGTGCCAGCAAACACCTGGACAGGGGTAATGAGCAGTTCTTC. Protein sequence: CASKHLDRGNEQFF.

The table lists this clonotype with a few counts. V is TRBV27 and J is TRBJ1-2; 7 nucleotides match TRBD1. CDR3 size: 13 residues. Per the germline V gene, CDR1 is MNHEY and CDR2 is SMNVEV (reference sequence). After removal of 5 bases from V and 7 bases from J, the junction contained 7 bases not matched to a gene. CDR3 nucleotides: TGTGCCAGCAGTCTCAACAGGGGCAGTGGCTACACCTTC. Residues: CASSLNRGSGYTF.

This clonotype was counted ten times or more. The J gene is TRBJ2-3, the V gene TRBV29-1, with unresolved D. This CDR3 is built from 13 residues. The V and J ends lost 0 bases and 2 bases respectively, with 6 bases between them. In germline, CDR1 is SQVTM, CDR2 ANQGSEA. The CDR3 DNA follows: TGCAGCGTTGAAGAGCGGCTCACAGATACGCAGTATTTT. It is translated as CSVEERLTDTQYF.

This clonotype was recorded a few times. The genes are TRBV6-2 or TRBV6-3 and TRBJ2-1; D ambiguous. CDR1 is MNHEY and CDR2 is SVGEGT in the germline V gene. Trimming left V 2 bases short and J 8 bases short, with 7 bases between. The CDR3 sequence is 12 residues long. The CDR3: CASSYNGDEQFF. The CDR3, as DNA: TGTGCCAGCAGTTACAATGGCGATGAGCAGTTCTTC.

This clonotype turned up a few times. V is TRBV10-3 and J is TRBJ1-1, with D perhaps TRBD1 (5 bases). The CDR3 is made up of 14 amino acids. The V end was cut by 6 bases, the J end by 4 bases, with 15 bases between. Germline V gene lookup returns CDR1 ENHRY and CDR2 SYGVKD. CDR3 amino acids: CAIRPGSSGTEAFF. The CDR3 nucleotides read TGTGCCATCAGGCCAGGGTCGTCGGGCACTGAAGCTTTCTTT.

J is TRBJ1-1 and V is TRBV27; 8 bases agree with TRBD1. The J segment lost 10 bases and the V segment lost 2 bases, leaving 6 bases of the junction unmatched. This CDR3 region has 13 residues. Per the germline V gene, CDR1 is MNHEY and CDR2 is SMNVEV (reference sequence). CDR3 amino acids: CASSLGQGAAAFF. The CDR3 nucleotides are TGTGCCAGCAGTTTAGGTCAGGGGGCAGCAGCTTTCTTT.

The genes are TRBV20-1 and TRBJ2-1, with D possibly TRBD2 on 6 matching bases. CDR3 size: 13 residues. Germline V gene lookup returns CDR1 DFQATT and CDR2 SNEGSKA (reference sequence). The V and J ends lost 7 bases and 4 bases respectively, with 14 bases between them. CDR3 loop: CSGRGLAYNEQFF. The DNA for the CDR3 is TGCAGTGGTAGGGGTCTAGCGTACAATGAGCAGTTCTTC.

This clonotype has ten or more counts. The rearrangement links TRBV3-1 to TRBJ2-5, with TRBD2 matching over 10 bases. This CDR3 spans 17 amino acids. V gave up 1 base and J gave up 7 bases; unmatched junction bases: 12. CDR1 is LGHDT, CDR2 YNNKEL, per germline (reference sequence). The CDR3 protein is CASSQASGSLSSRTQYF. CDR3 bases: TGTGCCAGCAGCCAAGCTAGCGGGAGTTTATCGAGCAGGACCCAGTACTTC.

The table lists this clonotype with a few counts. V gene TRBV5-1 combines with J gene TRBJ2-7, with a tentative D call TRBD2 (7 bases). Germline CDR1 and CDR2: SGHRS and YFSETQ. The CDR3 spans 17 residues. V was clipped by 1 base and J by 0 bases, with 17 bases between them. The CDR3 region is CASSLLPGGDSSYEQYF. In nucleotides, the CDR3 is TGCGCCAGCAGCTTGCTGCCGGGGGGCGATAGCTCCTACGAGCAGTACTTC.

The table lists this clonotype with many counts. The chain is built from TRBV7-6 and TRBJ1-4; TRBD1 agrees at 8 bases. This CDR3 has 14 residues. Germline CDR1 reads SGHVS; CDR2 reads FNYEAQ. V shed 5 bases and J 2 bases; nucleotides not matched to a gene: 1. As DNA, the CDR3 is TGTGCCAGCAGCAGGACAGGGACTAATGAAAAACTGTTTTTT. Amino acids: CASSRTGTNEKLFF. The full variable domain, its missing parts supplied by reference TRBV7-6 and TRBJ1-4, is GAGVSQSPRYKVTKRGQDVALRCDPISGHVSLYWYRQALGQGPEFLTYFNYEAQQDKSGLPNDRFSAERPEGSISTLTIQRTEQRDSAMYRCASSRTGTNEKLFFGSGTQLSVL.

V gene TRBV30 combines with J gene TRBJ2-3; 12 nucleotides line up with TRBD1. CDR1 is GTSNPN, CDR2 SVGIG, per germline (reference sequence). V lost 8 bases, J lost 5 bases, and 11 bases stayed unmatched. The CDR3 has 15 amino acids. The CDR3 here is CAMELWDRGRDTQYF. CDR3 DNA sequence: TGTGCCATGGAGTTGTGGGACAGGGGGCGAGATACGCAGTATTTT. The full variable domain, rest sourced from reference TRBV30 and TRBJ2-3, is SQTIHQWPATLVQPVGSPLSLECTVEGTSNPNLYWYRQAAGRGLQLLFYSVGIGQISSEVPQNLSASRPQDRQFILSSKKLLLSDSGFYLCAMELWDRGRDTQYFGPGTRLTVL.

This clonotype was seen a handful of times. This rearrangement joins TRBV2 to TRBJ2-7; D call uncertain. This CDR3 spans 14 amino acids. V lost 2 bases and J 1 base, leaving 9 bases between the germline ends. Germline lookup yields CDR1 SNHLY and CDR2 FYNNEI. CDR3 region: CASSERPRSYEQYF. The CDR3 DNA follows: TGTGCCAGCAGTGAACGGCCGCGTTCCTACGAGCAGTACTTC.

The V and J genes are TRBV11-2 and TRBJ2-1; no clear D gene. The germline gives CDR1 SGHAT, CDR2 FQNNGV. V dropped 1 base and J dropped 4 bases, with 11 bases sitting between them. The CDR3 spans 15 residues. The CDR3 DNA is TGTGCCAGCAGCTTAGTGGTGACTCCATACAATGAGCAGTTCTTC. Protein sequence: CASSLVVTPYNEQFF.